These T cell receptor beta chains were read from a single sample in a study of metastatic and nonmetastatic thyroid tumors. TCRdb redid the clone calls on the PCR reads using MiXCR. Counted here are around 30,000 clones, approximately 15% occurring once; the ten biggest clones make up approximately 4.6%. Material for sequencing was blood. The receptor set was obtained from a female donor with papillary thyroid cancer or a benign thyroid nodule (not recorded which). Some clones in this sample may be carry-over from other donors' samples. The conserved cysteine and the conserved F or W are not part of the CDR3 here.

ASSRFRGRDMAEQY	TRBV5-1	TRBJ2-7
ASSLQGAGESQF	TRBV7-3	.
SASEAGEGRDEQF	TRBV20-1	TRBJ2-1
SAKKCGGGSQPQH	TRBV20-1	TRBJ1-5
SAHLAGAPGELF	TRBV20-1	TRBJ2-1
ASSRGLAGDLTYEQY	TRBV5-1	TRBJ2-7
AGVEGGRQNYGYT	TRBV2	TRBJ1-2
ASLPGQVESPLH	TRBV28	TRBJ1-6
SANGQGADGYT	TRBV20-1	TRBJ1-2
ASSLSRGETQY	TRBV11-2	TRBJ2-5
ASSHQTGNTEAF	TRBV3-1	TRBJ1-1
ASSFVGGSSYNEQF	TRBV11-2	TRBJ2-1
ASSLLLQPQH	TRBV7-8	TRBJ1-5
ASIAQRTQY	TRBV7-9	TRBJ2-5
ASSSSRGRAWAF	TRBV7-2	TRBJ1-1
ASSRQGSNTEAF	TRBV5-1	TRBJ1-1
ASSEVFFPSYNEQF	TRBV2	TRBJ2-1
ASSSRDPRYLGYT	TRBV7-2	TRBJ1-2
ASSRFGGPLH	TRBV19	TRBJ1-6
ASSDFAGSGNTIY	TRBV25-1	TRBJ1-3
ASSLTGGQQPQH	TRBV12-3/TRBV12-4	TRBJ1-5
ASSPEWARSPLH	TRBV9	TRBJ1-6
ASSQGVGDTQY	TRBV4-2	TRBJ2-3
ASSFGAGLRETQY	TRBV5-1	TRBJ2-5
ASSNQDGRKF	TRBV7-9	TRBJ2-1
SARRGALNTEAF	TRBV20-1	TRBJ1-1
ASSLTGSYNEQF	TRBV5-1	TRBJ2-1
SAPTTGSEAF	TRBV20-1	TRBJ1-1
ASRGPEEKLF	TRBV6-1	TRBJ1-4
ASSLMGIQPQH	TRBV7-2	TRBJ1-5
ASSRPGAGLNEQF	TRBV11-1	TRBJ2-1
ASSRVTGEGTEAF	TRBV5-4	TRBJ1-1
ASSLVVSMNTEAL	TRBV7-2	TRBJ1-1
ASSFRGAGKLF	TRBV27	TRBJ1-4
ASWARAWGETQY	TRBV6-1	TRBJ2-5
ASSLGSGGYGNTIY	TRBV7-7	TRBJ1-3
ASSLVRGGGDEQF	TRBV7-8	TRBJ2-1
ASSVPSTDTQY	TRBV9	TRBJ2-3
PSSEGAYEQY	TRBV5-1	TRBJ2-7
ATSRGGDSSYEQY	TRBV15	TRBJ2-7
ASSEGQGGGYT	TRBV6-1	TRBJ1-2
ASSYSTSGGYEQY	TRBV6-2/TRBV6-3	TRBJ2-7
ASRPGTSYTQY	TRBV19	TRBJ2-3
ATTSGGAVNEQF	TRBV24-1	TRBJ2-1
ASSRARTSGGELF	TRBV6-1	TRBJ2-2
SAREVLAGVSNEQF	TRBV20-1	TRBJ2-1
ASSLPVGSRNTIY	TRBV12-3/TRBV12-4	TRBJ1-3
ASSPPFGTGGKAF	TRBV28	TRBJ1-1
SAPLTGRTEAF	TRBV20-1	TRBJ1-1
ASRSSGTDSNTGELF	TRBV6-1	TRBJ2-2
ASSIGNQGKLF	TRBV19	TRBJ1-4
ASIQTGGVSNTIY	TRBV7-9	TRBJ1-3
ASREGNGNQPQH	TRBV6-1	TRBJ1-5